The 21 T cell receptor beta chains presented below share a single source sample, sequenced in a study of cytomegalovirus exposure and HLA in healthy donors. The PCR used 60 Vbeta and 13 Jbeta primers. The assay was immunoSEQ multiplex PCR, and TCRdb's table has in-frame clones only and misses some. The sample has more than 100,000 clones, around four fifths seen once. Sequenced material: PBMCs. These receptor sequences come from a man between 40 and 49 years old in good health and CMV-seronegative.

The chain combines TRBV29-1 with TRBJ2-7; the match to TRBD2 covers 7 bases. Germline V gene lookup returns CDR1 SQVTM and CDR2 ANQGSEA. Trimming cost V 3 bases and J 2 bases; bases outside gene matches: 10. This CDR3 has 15 residues. Written as DNA, the CDR3 is TGCAGCGTTGAGGGAGCTAGCGGTCCTCCCTACGAGCAGTACTTC. Translated, it gives CSVEGASGPPYEQYF.

Note on this clone: The junction departs from the called germline gene at one end, perhaps through a read error. This specimen includes other DNA sequences encoding the same CDR3. This chain uses TRBV5-4 with TRBJ1-2; D might be TRBD1 (5 bases). The CDR3 length is 13 residues. Germline V gene lookup returns CDR1 SGHNT and CDR2 YYREEE (reference sequence). CDR3 sequence: CASSYDRNYGYTF. The CDR3, as DNA: TGCGCCAGCAGCTACGACAGAAACTATGGCTACACCTTC.

The chain's CDR3 is CASSRNRGDTEAFF. CDR3 DNA: TGTGCCAGCAGCAGAAACAGGGGGGACACTGAAGCTTTCTTT. The V and J genes are TRBV7-3 and TRBJ1-1, with 8 bases fitting TRBD1. The CDR3 loop spans 14 amino acids. Germline assignment: CDR1 SGHTA and CDR2 FQGTGA. V shed 5 bases and J 3 bases; nucleotides not matched to a gene: 5.

The rearrangement joins TRBV11-2 to TRBJ1-2, with D hard to call. Trimming pared 5 bases from V and 6 bases from J, leaving 7 bases between. The CDR3 has 11 amino acids. CDR1 SGHAT and CDR2 FQNNGV come from the germline V gene. CDR3 residues: CASSHNDGYTF. In DNA, the CDR3 is TGTGCCAGCAGCCACAACGATGGCTACACCTTC.

The V and J genes are TRBV9 and TRBJ1-1; D not resolved. The CDR3 has 13 amino acids. The V end was cut by 0 bases, the J end by 1 base, with 4 bases between. CDR1 and CDR2 from the germline V gene are SGDLS and YYNGEE. The CDR3 bases are TGTGCCAGCAGCGTAGTTCAGAACACTGAAGCTTTCTTT. Its translation: CASSVVQNTEAFF.

This clone was seen only a few times. V usage is TRBV27 and J usage is TRBJ2-3; 8 bases are a match to TRBD1. The CDR3 is made up of 16 amino acids. V shed 5 bases, J shed 4 bases, and the junction held 11 bases outside the gene matches. In germline, CDR1 is MNHEY, CDR2 SMNVEV (reference sequence). CDR3 nucleotides: TGTGCCAGCAGTGCGTTGGGACAGGAGGTATCAGATACGCAGTATTTT. Translated, it gives CASSALGQEVSDTQYF.

This clone has a count of ten or more. V usage is TRBV4-3 and J usage is TRBJ1-6; no firm D call. Germline V gene lookup returns CDR1 LGHNA and CDR2 YSLEER. The CDR3 is made up of 18 amino acids. The ends were cut back, 1 base at V and 10 bases at J, with 23 bases in the middle. The CDR3 loop reads CASSQGIGDLEGRSPLHF. CDR3 DNA sequence: TGCGCCAGCAGCCAAGGGATTGGGGATCTGGAAGGGAGATCACCCCTCCACTTT.

This rearrangement joins TRBV4-3 to TRBJ2-2; 7 bases line up with TRBD1. Germline CDR1 reads LGHNA; CDR2 reads YSLEER. The ends lost 0 bases at V and 10 bases at J; junction bases unmatched: 8. The length of the CDR3 is 15 residues. The CDR3 is CASSQDWQGVVELFF. The CDR3 coding sequence is TGCGCCAGCAGCCAAGATTGGCAGGGGGTGGTGGAGCTGTTTTTT.

As for this clone: Other DNA sequences in the same sample also yield this CDR3. The DNA of the CDR3 is TGTGCCAGCAGCTCCTACAGGGGTCGAGGGGAGCAGTACTTC. It translates to CASSSYRGRGEQYF. The V gene is TRBV5-4, the J gene TRBJ2-7; TRBD1 aligns across 7 bases. This CDR3 is built from 14 residues. CDR1 SGHNT and CDR2 YYREEE come from the germline V gene (reference sequence). V was clipped by 3 bases and J by 7 bases; unmatched bases: 10.

The genes are TRBV4-2 and TRBJ2-7, with 7 bases identical to TRBD2. This CDR3 has 18 amino acids. Trimming at V came to 0 bases and at J to 2 bases, leaving 13 bases not matched to a gene. Germline CDR1 is LGHNA and CDR2 is YNFKEQ. The CDR3 protein is CASSQDTQRGDTTYEQYF. CDR3 coding DNA: TGTGCCAGCAGCCAAGATACCCAACGGGGGGATACGACCTACGAGCAGTACTTC.

This chain links TRBV7-9 with TRBJ2-5, with 9 bases aligning to TRBD1. CDR1 and CDR2 (germline): SEHNR, FQNEAQ (reference sequence). V was pared by 4 bases and J by 11 bases, with 14 bases of the junction left unmatched. The CDR3 consists of 15 residues. CDR3 coding DNA: TGTGCCAGCAGCTCCCGGGACAGGGTCCCCTGGGAGCAGTACTTC. Translating it yields CASSSRDRVPWEQYF.

The rearrangement joins TRBV18 to TRBJ1-4, with TRBD1 matching 8 bases. Germline V gives CDR1 KGHSH, CDR2 LQKENI. Trimming cost V 5 bases and J 1 base; bases outside gene matches: 12. The CDR3 is made up of 18 amino acids. The DNA for the CDR3 is TGTGCCAGCTCATCACAGGGCCCTACAGGGGGAACTAATGAAAAACTGTTTTTT. As protein: CASSSQGPTGGTNEKLFF.

The rearrangement uses TRBV6-1 and TRBJ2-5; 12 nucleotides align to TRBD2. The end of the DNA aligns better with TRBJ2-7, so the J call may be wrong. This CDR3 has 16 amino acids. The germline gives CDR1 MNHNS, CDR2 SASEGT. CDR3 bases: TGTGCCAGCAGTGTGGGGACTAGCGGGTGGGGCTCCGAGCAGTACTTC. It translates to CASSVGTSGWGSEQYF.

The chain is built from TRBV27 and TRBJ1-1; the D gene is possibly TRBD1 (6 bases). Germline V gene sequence: CDR1 MNHEY, CDR2 SMNVEV (reference sequence). Trimming took 0 bases from V and 13 from J, leaving 18 bases between them. This CDR3 comprises 14 residues. The CDR3 DNA sequence: TGTGCCAGCAGTTTATCGAGTCGGGGGGCGGGGTTTTTCTTT. Amino acids: CASSLSSRGAGFFF.

This chain uses TRBV16 with TRBJ1-3; D is undetermined. The CDR3 is 16 residues long. V was cut by 0 bases and J by 0 bases, with 9 bases left in between. Per the germline V gene, CDR1 is KGHSY and CDR2 is FQNENV. The chain's CDR3 is CASSQSSGTSGNTIYF. Written as DNA, the CDR3 is TGTGCCAGCAGCCAATCGTCAGGTACCTCTGGAAACACCATATATTTT. Full variable domain (outside the CDR3, taken from reference TRBV16 and TRBJ1-3): GEEVAQTPKHLVRGEGQKAKLYCAPIKGHSYVFWYQQVLKNEFKFLISFQNENVFDETGMPKERFSAKCLPNSPCSLEIQATKLEDSAVYFCASSQSSGTSGNTIYFGEGSWLTVV.

The chain uses TRBV7-2 and TRBJ2-7, with 11 bases identical to TRBD2. In germline, CDR1 is SGHTA, CDR2 FQGNSA. This CDR3 is 15 amino acids long. V gave up 5 bases and J gave up 2 bases; unmatched junction bases: 5. This chain's CDR3 is CASSTGLADPYEQYF. The CDR3 DNA reads TGTGCCAGCAGCACGGGACTAGCGGATCCCTACGAGCAGTACTTC.

The chain links TRBV6-1 to TRBJ2-7; D not resolved. Germline V gene data show CDR1 as MNHNS and CDR2 as SASEGT. CDR3 length: 13 amino acids. The V gene lost 7 bases and the J gene lost 0 bases, with 10 bases spanning the gap. The CDR3: CASTQSSSYEQYF. Here the CDR3 DNA reads TGTGCCAGCACACAGTCAAGCTCCTACGAGCAGTACTTC.

The rearrangement links TRBV6-4 to TRBJ1-5; D remains ambiguous. Trimming shortened V by 3 bases and J by 9 bases, and 15 bases separated the two germline ends. This CDR3 is 14 amino acids long. CDR1 and CDR2 (germline): MRHNA, SNTAGT. In DNA, the CDR3 is TGTGCCAGCAGTGAAACATTCGATGGTCCGCCCCAGCATTTT. It codes for CASSETFDGPPQHF.

This chain links TRBV9 with TRBJ2-1, with 7 bases fitting TRBD2. This CDR3 contains 16 residues. J was trimmed by 1 base and V by 0 bases; bases with no gene match: 4. Germline values: CDR1 SGDLS, CDR2 YYNGEE. The CDR3 DNA follows: TGTGCCAGCAGCGTAGGTTGGGGAGGGTCCTACAATGAGCAGTTCTTC. As protein: CASSVGWGGSYNEQFF.

The rearrangement joins TRBV7-8 to TRBJ1-2; D not certain. V was shortened by 3 bases and J by 1 base, with 6 bases between the two germline ends. This CDR3 contains 13 residues. CDR1 and CDR2 (germline): SGHVS, FQNEAQ. CDR3 sequence reads: CASSFRLNYGYTF. The CDR3 coding sequence is TGTGCCAGCAGCTTCAGGCTTAACTATGGCTACACCTTC.

This chain uses TRBV4-1 with TRBJ1-2, with a tentative D call TRBD1 (5 bases). V lost 6 bases and J 0 bases, leaving 11 bases between the germline ends. This CDR3 comprises 14 residues. CDR1 MGHRA and CDR2 YSYEKL come from the germline V gene. The chain's CDR3 is CASRTPGTNYGYTF. CDR3 in DNA: TGCGCCAGCAGGACGCCAGGGACTAACTATGGCTACACCTTC.